The next 4 T cell receptor beta chains were all read from a single sample in a study of graft-versus-host responses after intestinal transplantation. TCRdb's copy holds only in-frame clones and misses some; the assay was immunoSEQ multiplex PCR. The top ten clones hold 1.5% to 2% of a sample with just under 65,000 clones, 90% to 95% of them seen once. Their antigens remain unidentified. Sequencing was performed on unstimulated CD8+ T cells sorted from spleen or lymph node cells, taken before transplant. These receptors were taken from a human donor who was the organ donor for an intestinal transplant.

This chain joins TRBV9 and TRBJ1-2, with 9 positions matching TRBD1. Trimming at V came to 5 bases and at J to 4 bases, leaving 6 bases not matched to a gene. Germline V gene data show CDR1 as SGDLS and CDR2 as YYNGEE. This CDR3 region has 14 residues. In nucleotides, the CDR3 is TGTGCCAGCAGGCGGGACAGGGAGCCCTATGGCTACACCTTC. Translated: CASRRDREPYGYTF.

There are a few counts of this clone. The V gene is TRBV4-3, the J gene TRBJ2-1; 8 bases fit TRBD1. J was trimmed by 2 bases and V by 2 bases; bases with no gene match: 5. CDR1 and CDR2 from the germline V gene are LGHNA and YSLEER. The CDR3 extends over 16 amino acids. This CDR3 reads CASSQNEDRAYNEQFF. The CDR3 coding sequence is TGCGCCAGCAGCCAAAATGAGGACAGGGCCTACAATGAGCAGTTCTTC.

This rearrangement joins TRBV2 to TRBJ2-7, with D maybe TRBD2 (5 bases). CDR3 length equals 19 residues. V gave up 2 bases and J gave up 1 base, with 24 bases separating them. CDR1 is SNHLY and CDR2 is FYNNEI in the germline V gene. The CDR3, as DNA: TGTGCCAGCAGTGAATCCCCGGCGTCTAGCAATTTTACTTCCTACGAGCAGTACTTC. Protein: CASSESPASSNFTSYEQYF. Combining the CDR3 with reference TRBV2 and TRBJ2-7 gives the whole variable domain EPEVTQTPSHQVTQMGQEVILRCVPISNHLYFYWYRQILGQKVEFLVSFYNNEISEKSEIFDDQFSVERPDGSNFTLKIRSTKLEDSAMYFCASSESPASSNFTSYEQYFGPGTRLTVT.

The CDR3 sequence is CAIRTPVRKAGTF. Written as DNA, the CDR3 is TGTGCCATCAGGACCCCCGTGAGGAAGGCGGGGACCTTC. The gene calls are TRBV10-3 and TRBJ1-2; D gene ambiguous. There are 13 residues in the CDR3. V dropped 6 bases and J dropped 14 bases, with 22 bases sitting between them. Germline CDR1 and CDR2: ENHRY and SYGVKD.